This passage covers 25 T cell receptor beta chains from one sample sequenced in a study of yellow fever vaccine responses in identical twins. Each CDR3 protein gets one entry after TCRdb re-called the RT-PCR reads with MiXCR. Of around 2,500 distinct CDR3 sequences listed, roughly 9.4% were seen once; the top ten hold roughly 5.2%. The sample in question was T cells from blood (PBMCs), unsorted or a sorted subset (not recorded which), obtained about 2 years after vaccination. These receptor sequences come from a woman aged 18-29 years who received the yellow fever vaccine.

The chain recombines TRBV7-6 with TRBJ1-1; no reliable D call. The germline V gene encodes CDR1 SGHVS and CDR2 FNYEAQ. V shed 2 bases and J shed 7 bases, with 14 bases lying between them. The CDR3 loop spans 14 amino acids. CDR3 in amino acids: CASSLINGDYEAFF. For the CDR3, the DNA is TGTGCCAGCAGCTTAATAAACGGAGATTATGAAGCTTTCTTT.

This clonotype is classed as medium-sized. J is TRBJ2-1 and V is TRBV7-3; 7 nucleotides match TRBD2. Losses at the gene ends were 6 bases for V and 4 bases for J; bases not matched to a gene: 9. In germline, CDR1 is SGHTA, CDR2 FQGTGA. This CDR3 comprises 15 residues. In DNA, the CDR3 is TGTGCCAGCAGGGTAGACGGGGGGATATACAATGAGCAGTTCTTC. Translation: CASRVDGGIYNEQFF.

This chain uses TRBV1 with TRBJ2-2; TRBD2 reflects the table's D call only, with no check against the DNA. TRBV1 is a listed pseudogene. This CDR3 comprises 16 residues. DNA of the CDR3: TGCACCAGCAGCCACACCCCGGGAAGCGGCACCGGGGAGCTGTTTTTT. This encodes CTSSHTPGSGTGELFF.

This clonotype is deemed large. The CDR3 DNA reads TGTGCCAGCAGTGACTCAGGGCACAATGAGCAGTTCTTC. Translating it yields CASSDSGHNEQFF. The chain carries TRBV6-4 and TRBJ2-1, with unresolved D. Germline V gene data show CDR1 as MRHNA and CDR2 as SNTAGT. The CDR3 length is 13 residues. The V end was cut by 0 bases, the J end by 5 bases, with 5 bases between.

This clonotype was counted a few times. The V gene is TRBV11-1, the J gene TRBJ2-1; D perhaps matches TRBD1 (5 bases). Germline-derived CDR1 and CDR2 are SGHAT and FQDESV (reference sequence). The CDR3 runs 15 residues. V shed 4 bases and J shed 8 bases, with 18 bases lying between them. CDR3 nucleotides: TGTGCCAGCAGCTCGGATCGCCACATAGGGGATGAGCAGTTCTTC. Translated, it gives CASSSDRHIGDEQFF.

The V gene is TRBV6-4, the J gene TRBJ2-1, with D hard to call. V shed 2 bases and J shed 0 bases, with 11 bases lying between them. Germline V gene data show CDR1 as MRHNA and CDR2 as SNTAGT. The CDR3 spans 16 residues. The CDR3 bases are TGTGCCAGCAGTGACGAGGCAAGCAGCTCCTACAATGAGCAGTTCTTC. Residues: CASSDEASSSYNEQFF.

The chain combines TRBV6-5 with TRBJ2-1; D is perhaps TRBD2 (6 bases). V lost 0 bases to trimming and J lost 6 bases, with 9 bases between them. The CDR3 has 14 residues. CDR1 and CDR2 from the germline V gene are MNHEY and SVGAGI. The DNA of the CDR3 is TGTGCCAGCAGTTACTCTTGGGGAGGCAATGAGCAGTTCTTC. Translating it yields CASSYSWGGNEQFF.

This clonotype ranks as large. The V gene is TRBV4-1, the J gene TRBJ1-3; D ambiguous. Germline V CDR1 and CDR2: MGHRA, YSYEKL. Trimming cost V 1 base and J 0 bases, with 10 bases left between them. This CDR3 spans 16 amino acids. CDR3: CASSQVLGSSGNTIYF. CDR3 sequence (DNA): TGCGCCAGCAGCCAAGTTCTGGGAAGCTCTGGAAACACCATATATTTT.

Within the sample, this clonotype is medium-sized. V gene TRBV24-1 combines with J gene TRBJ2-2; no clear D. Germline V gene data show CDR1 as KGHDR and CDR2 as SFDVKD. The CDR3 length is 15 residues. V shed 1 base and J shed 0 bases, with 5 bases lying between them. Here the CDR3 DNA reads TGTGCCACCAGTGATTTTGACACGAACACCGGGGAGCTGTTTTTT. It yields the protein CATSDFDTNTGELFF.

This clonotype was counted a few times. The chain joins TRBV7-6 to TRBJ1-1; D unresolved. The germline CDR1 and CDR2 sequences are SGHVS and FNYEAQ. V lost 1 base and J lost 3, with 3 bases in between. The CDR3 runs to 12 residues. CDR3 nucleotide sequence: TGTGCCAGCAGCTTAGTAGACACTGAAGCTTTCTTT. It yields the protein CASSLVDTEAFF.

This clonotype showed up just a few times. The chain carries TRBV11-1 and TRBJ1-4; 8 bases align to TRBD1. The CDR3 has 14 amino acids. The germline V gene encodes CDR1 SGHAT and CDR2 FQDESV (reference sequence). With 6 bases clipped from V and 8 bases from J, the junction kept 8 bases outside the gene matches. This CDR3 reads CASRQTGVGEKLFF. The CDR3 DNA reads TGTGCCAGCAGACAGACAGGGGTAGGCGAAAAACTGTTTTTT. Full variable domain (rest looked up from reference TRBV11-1 and TRBJ1-4): EAEVAQSPRYKITEKSQAVAFWCDPISGHATLYWYRQILGQGPELLVQFQDESVVDDSQLPKDRFSAERLKGVDSTLKIQPAELGDSAMYLCASRQTGVGEKLFFGSGTQLSVL.

There are a few counts of this clonotype. V is TRBV7-6 and J is TRBJ2-4; 8 positions agree with TRBD1. This CDR3 is 14 amino acids long. The germline gives CDR1 SGHVS, CDR2 FNYEAQ. After removal of 3 bases from V and 7 bases from J, the junction contained 5 bases not matched to a gene. The CDR3 coding sequence is TGTGCCAGCAGCTTGGGGACAGGTCCCAACATTCAGTACTTC. Amino acid sequence: CASSLGTGPNIQYF.

The CDR3 coding sequence is TGTGCCAGCAGGGGCGGAGGGAGTGGCACTGAAGCTTTCTTT. Its translation: CASRGGGSGTEAFF. This sequence joins TRBV2 and TRBJ1-1; D unclear. Deletions cut 6 bases from V and 4 bases from J, with 15 bases between. The CDR3 has 14 residues. Germline V gene sequence: CDR1 SNHLY, CDR2 FYNNEI.

This clonotype turned up a few times. The chain links TRBV27 to TRBJ2-7; 12 nucleotides align to TRBD2. Germline CDR1 MNHEY, CDR2 SMNVEV (reference sequence). Losses at the gene ends were 4 bases for V and 5 bases for J; bases not matched to a gene: 3. CDR3 length equals 14 residues. The chain's CDR3 is CASSSGLAGNEQYF. In nucleotides, the CDR3 is TGTGCCAGCAGTTCCGGACTAGCGGGAAACGAGCAGTACTTC.

The chain links TRBV6-5 to TRBJ1-2; D call uncertain. CDR3 length: 14 residues. V lost 2 bases, J lost 7 bases, and 14 bases lay in between. Germline V gives CDR1 MNHEY, CDR2 SVGAGI. The chain's CDR3 is CASSYAGPRGGYTF. In DNA form, the CDR3 reads TGTGCCAGCAGTTACGCCGGACCCCGCGGTGGCTACACCTTC.

The chain is built from TRBV11-2 and TRBJ1-1; D gene ambiguous. Germline V gene lookup returns CDR1 SGHAT and CDR2 FQNNGV. The CDR3 loop spans 16 amino acids. The V gene lost 0 bases and the J gene lost 4 bases, with 15 bases spanning the gap. The CDR3 loop reads CASSLDRSGRGTEAFF. CDR3 in DNA: TGTGCCAGCAGCTTAGATAGGTCGGGTCGGGGCACTGAAGCTTTCTTT.

By its share, this clonotype is medium-sized (0.01 to 0.1%). V is TRBV7-8 and J is TRBJ1-1; D is unresolved. Looked up from germline, CDR1 is SGHVS and CDR2 is FQNEAQ. V lost 6 bases and J 0 bases, leaving 11 bases between the germline ends. The CDR3 is made up of 14 amino acids. CDR3 amino acids: CASSLPLMNTEAFF. The CDR3 nucleotides read TGTGCCAGCAGTTTACCTCTCATGAACACTGAAGCTTTCTTT. The full variable domain, its missing parts supplied by reference TRBV7-8 and TRBJ1-1, is GAGVSQSPRYKVAKRGQDVALRCDPISGHVSLFWYQQALGQGPEFLTYFQNEAQLDKSGLPSDRFFAERPEGSVSTLKIQRTQQEDSAVYLCASSLPLMNTEAFFGQGTRLTVV.

The J gene is TRBJ2-5, the V gene TRBV23-1; TRBD2 matches 13 bases. TRBV23-1 is an ORF for which the function is uncertain. Unmatched junction bases numbered 10, after V lost 9 bases and J lost 0 bases. The CDR3 extends over 17 amino acids. The CDR3 loop reads CASTGLAGETDQETQYF. CDR3 in DNA: TGCGCCAGTACCGGACTAGCGGGGGAAACCGACCAAGAGACCCAGTACTTC.

This clonotype was detected a few times. The chain has TRBV7-9 and TRBJ2-1, with D possibly being TRBD1 (7 bases). The germline gives CDR1 SEHNR, CDR2 FQNEAQ (reference sequence). Trimming cost V 7 bases and J 5 bases, with 24 bases left between them. The CDR3 spans 17 residues. CDR3 bases: TGTGCCAGCACCACACCACTTGGGGGGACAGCTGACAATGAGCAGTTCTTC. It specifies CASTTPLGGTADNEQFF.

The gene calls are TRBV20-1 and TRBJ2-5; D perhaps matches TRBD2 (7 bases). This CDR3 spans 15 amino acids. Between the trimmed V and J ends, which lost 4 bases and 6 bases, there was a span of 21 bases. Germline CDR1 reads DFQATT; CDR2 reads SNEGSKA (reference sequence). The CDR3 region has the DNA TGCAGTGCTACTCTCGGGGGCGGGAGTGGAAAGACCCAGTACTTC. It codes for CSATLGGGSGKTQYF.

This sequence joins TRBV4-2 and TRBJ2-1; D unclear. The germline CDR1 and CDR2 sequences are LGHNA and YNFKEQ. Trimming removed 3 bases from V and 6 bases from J, with 12 bases in between. This CDR3 is 14 amino acids long. CDR3 region: CASSQDLSGNEQFF. The CDR3 region has the DNA TGTGCCAGCAGCCAGGATCTTTCGGGCAATGAGCAGTTCTTC.

The rearrangement joins TRBV4-1 to TRBJ1-1; no clear D. CDR3 size: 13 residues. The V and J ends lost 0 bases and 4 bases respectively, with 6 bases between them. Germline V lookup: CDR1 MGHRA, CDR2 YSYEKL. The CDR3 nucleotides are TGCGCCAGCAGCCAAGATTCGGGCACTGAAGCTTTCTTT. Protein: CASSQDSGTEAFF.

The chain links TRBV10-1 to TRBJ2-6; D unresolved. Trimming took off 7 bases at V and 0 bases at J, with 10 bases between the two ends. Germline V gene sequence: CDR1 WNHNN, CDR2 SYGVQD (reference sequence). The CDR3 runs to 15 residues. The CDR3 sequence: CASNNSHSGANVLTF. The CDR3 DNA sequence: TGCGCCAGCAACAACAGCCACTCTGGGGCCAACGTCCTGACTTTC.

This clonotype is labeled as medium-sized. The chain links TRBV4-3 to TRBJ2-7, with no clear D. There are 15 residues in the CDR3. Germline V gives CDR1 LGHNA, CDR2 YSLEER. The V end was cut by 0 bases, the J end by 0 bases, with 9 bases between. CDR3 loop: CASSQDGQDSYEQYF. The CDR3 bases are TGCGCCAGCAGCCAAGATGGCCAGGACTCCTACGAGCAGTACTTC.

The chain joins TRBV19 to TRBJ2-1; D is possibly TRBD2 (5 bases). Trimming removed 6 bases at V and 5 bases at J, with 5 bases between. CDR1 LNHDA and CDR2 SQIVND come from the germline V gene (reference sequence). The CDR3 is 11 amino acids. CDR3 loop: CASSGNNEQFF. Here the CDR3 DNA reads TGTGCCAGTAGCGGGAACAATGAGCAGTTCTTC.